The 32 T cell receptor beta chains below come from one sample, sequenced in a study of T cell changes during pregnancy in multiple sclerosis. Assay: immunoSEQ multiplex PCR; the TCRdb copy retains only in-frame clones and omits some. The sample has 55,000 to 75,000 clones, around 92% seen once; the top ten hold about 1.5%. This sample comprised peripheral blood, obtained after pregnancy. These receptors were obtained from a female donor with multiple sclerosis, enrolled in a pregnancy study.

The rearrangement links TRBV5-1 to TRBJ2-3; TRBD1 matches at 8 bases. The CDR3 spans 14 residues. Per the germline V gene, CDR1 is SGHRS and CDR2 is YFSETQ. J lost 4 bases, V lost 7 bases, and 8 bases had no gene match. The CDR3 DNA sequence: TGCGCCAGCTGCGACAGGGGTCAATCAGATACGCAGTATTTT. Amino acid sequence: CASCDRGQSDTQYF.

This clone was seen only once. The chain recombines TRBV5-4 with TRBJ1-5, with a tentative D call TRBD1 (6 bases). This CDR3 comprises 15 residues. The ends were cut back, 1 base at V and 6 bases at J, with 14 bases in the middle. The germline V gene encodes CDR1 SGHNT and CDR2 YYREEE (reference sequence). CDR3 residues: CASSLSGGLGQPQHF. The CDR3 nucleotides read TGTGCCAGCAGCTTGTCTGGGGGCCTTGGTCAGCCCCAGCATTTT.

This clone was counted once. The chain links TRBV7-9 to TRBJ1-1, with TRBD1 matching over 7 bases. From germline, CDR1 is SEHNR and CDR2 FQNEAQ (reference sequence). The junction had 10 bases not matched to a gene; V was cut back by 5 bases and J by 7 bases. This CDR3 region has 14 residues. CDR3 DNA: TGTGCCAGCAGCCGATATTGGACAGGAGATGAAGCTTTCTTT. Amino acid sequence: CASSRYWTGDEAFF. Based on the CDR3 plus reference TRBV7-9 and TRBJ1-1, the full variable domain is DTGVSQNPRHKITKRGQNVTFRCDPISEHNRLYWYRQTLGQGPEFLTYFQNEAQLEKSRLLSDRFSAERPKGSFSTLEIQRTEQGDSAMYLCASSRYWTGDEAFFGQGTRLTVV.

The rearrangement links TRBV4-1 to TRBJ2-7; a possible D gene is TRBD2 (5 bases). The germline V gene encodes CDR1 MGHRA and CDR2 YSYEKL. The V end lost 2 bases, the J end lost 2 bases, and 10 bases lay between the germline ends. The CDR3 sequence is 14 residues long. In nucleotides, the CDR3 is TGCGCCAGCAGCCAAACCGGGAATCCCTACGAGCAGTACTTC. It is translated as CASSQTGNPYEQYF.

The V call is TRBV4-1, the J call TRBJ2-7, with 9 bases that match TRBD2. J was trimmed by 0 bases and V by 1 base; bases with no gene match: 19. The CDR3 extends over 21 amino acids. Germline-derived CDR1 and CDR2 are MGHRA and YSYEKL. The CDR3 here is CASSQGGAWREGPTSSYEQYF. CDR3 nucleotides: TGCGCCAGCAGCCAAGGTGGGGCGTGGCGGGAGGGACCTACGAGCTCCTACGAGCAGTACTTC.

As DNA, the CDR3 is TGTGCCAGCGGGGGGTCCTACGAGCAGTACTTC. This sequence encodes CASGGSYEQYF. The chain recombines TRBV28 with TRBJ2-7, with D maybe TRBD2 (6 bases). V was pared by 8 bases and J by 1 base, with 6 bases between. Germline V gene data show CDR1 as MDHEN and CDR2 as SYDVKM. The CDR3 extends over 11 amino acids.

V is TRBV11-2 and J is TRBJ1-1, with TRBD1 as a possible D gene (6 bases). V was cut by 3 bases and J by 5 bases, with 16 bases left in between. The length of the CDR3 is 15 residues. Looked up from germline, CDR1 is SGHAT and CDR2 is FQNNGV. The CDR3 region has the DNA TGTGCCAGCAGCTTGGGTCTACAGGGACGGACTGAAGCTTTCTTT. This sequence encodes CASSLGLQGRTEAFF.

The gene calls are TRBV5-1 and TRBJ2-3; the match to TRBD2 covers 10 bases. The CDR3 totals 14 residues. Germline values: CDR1 SGHRS, CDR2 YFSETQ. V lost 5 bases, J lost 3 bases, and 3 bases stayed unmatched. As DNA, the CDR3 is TGCGCCAGCAGGGGACTAGCGTTTACAGATACGCAGTATTTT. It specifies CASRGLAFTDTQYF.

This chain uses TRBV6-5 with TRBJ2-7; D possibly corresponds to TRBD2 (5 bases). Trimming pared 2 bases from V and 3 bases from J, leaving 14 bases between. The CDR3 totals 15 residues. Germline V CDR1 and CDR2: MNHEY, SVGAGI. The CDR3: CASSYEGLAGYEQYF. The CDR3 nucleotides are TGTGCCAGCAGTTACGAAGGACTCGCGGGCTACGAGCAGTACTTC.

The chain links TRBV6-4 to TRBJ2-1; D might be TRBD2 (6 bases). This CDR3 comprises 14 residues. Germline V gives CDR1 MRHNA, CDR2 SNTAGT. V shed 7 bases and J shed 6 bases, with 16 bases lying between them. The DNA for the CDR3 is TGTGCCAGCATAGATCCGGGAGTAAGCAATGAGCAGTTCTTC. Its protein is CASIDPGVSNEQFF.

V usage is TRBV10-3 and J usage is TRBJ1-1; 10 bases map to TRBD1. CDR1 and CDR2 from the germline V gene are ENHRY and SYGVKD. This CDR3 region has 15 residues. V lost 3 bases, J lost 4 bases, and 5 bases stayed unmatched. DNA for the CDR3: TGTGCCATCAGTGAAGGGACAGGGGTGGTCACTGAAGCTTTCTTT. This translates into CAISEGTGVVTEAFF.

The gene calls are TRBV11-3 and TRBJ2-1, with 7 bases identical to TRBD1. The J segment lost 7 bases and the V segment lost 1 base, leaving 7 bases of the junction unmatched. The CDR3 contains 15 residues. Germline lookup yields CDR1 SGHNT and CDR2 YENEEA. CDR3 sequence (DNA): TGTGCCAGCAGCTTAGTAACAGGGGAAGGGAATGAGCAGTTCTTC. It translates to CASSLVTGEGNEQFF.

The rearrangement joins TRBV2 to TRBJ1-1; a weak D match, TRBD1 (6 bases). This CDR3 spans 14 amino acids. V was clipped by 8 bases and J by 10 bases, with 23 bases between them. From germline, CDR1 is SNHLY and CDR2 FYNNEI. The DNA for the CDR3 is TGTGCCAGCTCATCTCGGACAGCCCAAACCGGAGCTTTCTTT. Protein sequence: CASSSRTAQTGAFF.

The chain is built from TRBV27 and TRBJ1-2; 11 positions agree with TRBD1. From germline, CDR1 is MNHEY and CDR2 SMNVEV (reference sequence). There are 14 residues in the CDR3. J lost 8 bases, V lost 5 bases, and 7 bases had no gene match. This CDR3 is CASSRTGGAEGYTF. The CDR3 region has the DNA TGTGCCAGCAGTAGGACAGGGGGCGCTGAGGGCTACACCTTC.

The chain carries TRBV21-1 and TRBJ1-1. TRBV21-1 is listed as a pseudogene. The CDR3 runs to 15 residues. CDR3 in amino acids: CASSKTEGPNTEAFF. The CDR3 bases are TGTGCCAGCAGCAAAACTGAGGGCCCGAACACTGAAGCTTTCTTT.

This clone came up once. The J gene is TRBJ2-3, the V gene TRBV5-1; no clear D. Per the germline V gene, CDR1 is SGHRS and CDR2 is YFSETQ. Between the trimmed V and J ends, which lost 4 bases and 1 base, there was a span of 7 bases. This CDR3 contains 13 residues. The CDR3 DNA is TGCGCCAGCAGCCTGGCAGGCACAGATACGCAGTATTTT. Protein sequence: CASSLAGTDTQYF.

This sequence joins TRBV10-2 and TRBJ2-5; 8 bases align to TRBD1. The CDR3 is 15 amino acids. Germline V gene data show CDR1 as WSHSY and CDR2 as SAAADI. With 3 bases clipped from V and 5 bases from J, the junction kept 8 bases outside the gene matches. DNA for the CDR3: TGCGCCAGCAGTGACCGACAGGGGTTGCGGGAGACCCAGTACTTC. This encodes CASSDRQGLRETQYF.

This clone was seen only once. The CDR3 protein is CASSLASGNTIYF. CDR3 DNA: TGTGCCAGCAGCTTGGCCTCTGGAAACACCATATATTTT. The J gene is TRBJ1-3, the V gene TRBV7-2; D gene uncertain. Germline V gene sequence: CDR1 SGHTA, CDR2 FQGNSA. Trimming removed 3 bases from V and 0 bases from J, with 3 bases in between. This CDR3 has 13 residues.

The V and J genes are TRBV6-5 and TRBJ1-2; D is possibly TRBD1 (6 bases). CDR3 length: 13 amino acids. Between the trimmed V and J ends, which lost 0 bases and 8 bases, there was a span of 10 bases. The germline gives CDR1 MNHEY, CDR2 SVGAGI. The CDR3 region has the DNA TGTGCCAGCAGTTACTCGGAGGACAGCGGCTACACCTTC. This gives the protein CASSYSEDSGYTF.

This chain uses TRBV10-3 with TRBJ2-7; tentative D call: TRBD2 (6 bases). With 3 bases removed from V and 2 bases from J, the gap between germline ends came to 14 bases. The germline V gene encodes CDR1 ENHRY and CDR2 SYGVKD. The CDR3 sequence is 15 residues long. The CDR3 region is CAISDLQTSPYEQYF. The CDR3 DNA reads as TGTGCCATCAGTGATCTGCAGACTAGTCCCTACGAGCAGTACTTC.

The chain carries TRBV6-1 and TRBJ2-1; TRBD2 matches 14 bases. Per germline, CDR1 MNHNS and CDR2 SASEGT. With 4 bases clipped from V and 9 bases from J, the junction kept 5 bases outside the gene matches. The length of the CDR3 is 15 residues. The DNA for the CDR3 is TGTGCCAGCAGTGGACTAGCGGGAGGGCCGGGTGAGCAGTTCTTC. As protein: CASSGLAGGPGEQFF.

This chain uses TRBV7-9 with TRBJ2-1; 9 nucleotides line up with TRBD2. This CDR3 has 16 amino acids. Germline V lookup: CDR1 SEHNR, CDR2 FQNEAQ (reference sequence). With 2 bases clipped from V and 8 bases from J, the junction kept 10 bases outside the gene matches. CDR3 sequence: CASSLSNLAGWDEQFF. CDR3 bases: TGTGCCAGCAGCTTATCTAATCTAGCGGGATGGGATGAGCAGTTCTTC.

The chain is built from TRBV5-4 and TRBJ1-1; D may be TRBD1 (5 bases). Germline V gives CDR1 SGHNT, CDR2 YYREEE (reference sequence). Trimming removed 5 bases at V and 4 bases at J, with 18 bases between. The CDR3 extends over 15 amino acids. CDR3 in amino acids: CASRRGIGAATEAFF. CDR3 sequence (DNA): TGTGCCAGCAGACGGGGGATCGGGGCAGCCACTGAAGCTTTCTTT.

The J gene is TRBJ2-7, the V gene TRBV28, with D perhaps matching TRBD1 (5 bases). Germline loops: CDR1 MDHEN, CDR2 SYDVKM. CDR3 length: 11 residues. The V and J ends lost 6 bases and 10 bases respectively, with 13 bases between them. CDR3 sequence: CASSTGFSQYF. CDR3 DNA sequence: TGTGCCAGCAGCACAGGCTTCTCCCAGTACTTC. Together with reference TRBV28 and TRBJ2-7, the CDR3 gives the full variable domain: DVKVTQSSRYLVKRTGEKVFLECVQDMDHENMFWYRQDPGLGLRLIYFSYDVKMKEKGDIPEGYSVSREKKERFSLILESASTNQTSMYLCASSTGFSQYFGPGTRLTVT.

The J gene is TRBJ1-3, the V gene TRBV4-3; D gene uncertain. The CDR3 runs to 16 residues. Germline values: CDR1 LGHNA, CDR2 YSLEER. Trimming cost V 0 bases and J 0 bases, with 9 bases left between them. The DNA of the CDR3 is TGCGCCAGCAGCCAAGATGGGCAAATCTCTGGAAACACCATATATTTT. Protein: CASSQDGQISGNTIYF.

This sequence joins TRBV21-1 and TRBJ1-2; the table's D gene call, TRBD1, was not cross checked with the DNA. TRBV21-1 is listed as a pseudogene. The CDR3 totals 12 residues. The CDR3 DNA sequence: TGTGCCAGCAGCGCAGACAGGGGTGGCTACACCTTC. It is translated as CASSADRGGYTF.

The chain has TRBV5-1 and TRBJ1-1; possibly TRBD1 for D (5 bases). The CDR3 is made up of 16 amino acids. Looked up from germline, CDR1 is SGHRS and CDR2 is YFSETQ. With 3 bases removed from V and 4 bases from J, the gap between germline ends came to 19 bases. The CDR3 region is CASSSPGGTASTEAFF. The CDR3 coding sequence is TGCGCCAGCAGCTCCCCGGGCGGGACGGCGAGCACTGAAGCTTTCTTT.

This clone was detected only once. The V and J genes are TRBV18 and TRBJ1-5, with TRBD1 identical over 7 bases. Trimming at V came to 6 bases and at J to 2 bases, leaving 7 bases not matched to a gene. Per the germline V gene, CDR1 is KGHSH and CDR2 is LQKENI. This CDR3 contains 15 residues. The CDR3 DNA follows: TGTGCCAGCTCGCTCACCGGGACAGGCAATCAGCCCCAGCATTTT. Translation: CASSLTGTGNQPQHF.

This clone was seen a single time. The genes are TRBV6-1 and TRBJ1-3, with D possibly TRBD1 on 5 matching bases. The CDR3 covers 15 residues. Germline-derived CDR1 and CDR2 are MNHNS and SASEGT. Trimming took 6 bases from V and 2 from J, leaving 14 bases between them. CDR3 protein: CASRGGFFAGNTIYF. CDR3 sequence (DNA): TGTGCCAGCAGGGGGGGATTTTTCGCTGGAAACACCATATATTTT.

The V call is TRBV9, the J call TRBJ2-7; 12 bases agree with TRBD1. Trimming removed 4 bases from V and 3 bases from J; junction bases left unmatched: 14. The CDR3 length is 18 residues. Germline V gene data show CDR1 as SGDLS and CDR2 as YYNGEE. The CDR3 nucleotides read TGTGCCAGCAGCACGGGGACAGGGGGCTTCCTGAAAGTCTACGAGCAGTACTTC. Its protein is CASSTGTGGFLKVYEQYF. Using reference TRBV9 and TRBJ2-7 for the parts outside the CDR3, the full variable domain is DSGVTQTPKHLITATGQRVTLRCSPRSGDLSVYWYQQSLDQGLQFLIQYYNGEERAKGNILERFSAQQFPDLHSELNLSSLELGDSALYFCASSTGTGGFLKVYEQYFGPGTRLTVT.

Here the CDR3 DNA reads TGTGCCATCAGTGGGGTCAGGGACACCGGGGAGCTGTTTTTT. Protein sequence: CAISGVRDTGELFF. The chain is built from TRBV10-3 and TRBJ2-2; tentatively, D is TRBD1 (5 bases). Germline values: CDR1 ENHRY, CDR2 SYGVKD. Between the trimmed V and J ends, which lost 4 bases and 3 bases, there was a span of 9 bases. This CDR3 is built from 14 residues.

The chain carries TRBV6-1 and TRBJ1-1; D possibly corresponds to TRBD1 (6 bases). The V gene's germline CDR1 is MNHNS and CDR2 SASEGT. The CDR3 covers 13 residues. V lost 6 bases and J 1 base, leaving 9 bases between the germline ends. In nucleotides, the CDR3 is TGTGCCAGCAGGCCGGGACAGAACACTGAAGCTTTCTTT. Encoded protein: CASRPGQNTEAFF.